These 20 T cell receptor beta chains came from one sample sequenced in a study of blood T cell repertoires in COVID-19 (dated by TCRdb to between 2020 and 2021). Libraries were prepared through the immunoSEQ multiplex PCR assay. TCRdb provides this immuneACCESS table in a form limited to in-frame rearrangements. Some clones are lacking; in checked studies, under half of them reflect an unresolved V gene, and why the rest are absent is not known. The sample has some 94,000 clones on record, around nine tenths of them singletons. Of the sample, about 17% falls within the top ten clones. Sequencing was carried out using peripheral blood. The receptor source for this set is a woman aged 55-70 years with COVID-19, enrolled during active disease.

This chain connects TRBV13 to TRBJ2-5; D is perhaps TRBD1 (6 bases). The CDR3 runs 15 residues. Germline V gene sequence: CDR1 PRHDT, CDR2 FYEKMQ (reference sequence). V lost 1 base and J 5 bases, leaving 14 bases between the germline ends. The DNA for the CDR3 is TGTGCCAGCAGCTTAGCAGGAGGCAGGGGCGAGACCCAGTACTTC. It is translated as CASSLAGGRGETQYF.

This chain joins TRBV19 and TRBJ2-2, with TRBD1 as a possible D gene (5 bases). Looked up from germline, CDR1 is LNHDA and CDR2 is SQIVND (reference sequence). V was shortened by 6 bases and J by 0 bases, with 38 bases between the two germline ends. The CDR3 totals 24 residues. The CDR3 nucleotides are TGTGCCAGTAGAACCCCTCTTATTGGCGGTTGGGGTTCGCGGACAACCACGAACACCGGGGAGCTGTTTTTT. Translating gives CASRTPLIGGWGSRTTTNTGELFF.

CDR3 loop: CASSRTGSPPGANVLTF. The CDR3 coding sequence is TGCGCCAGCAGCCGGACAGGGAGCCCCCCTGGGGCCAACGTCCTGACTTTC. J is TRBJ2-6 and V is TRBV5-1; 8 bases fit TRBD1. CDR1 is SGHRS and CDR2 is YFSETQ in the germline V gene. The junction had 8 bases not matched to a gene; V was cut back by 4 bases and J by 2 bases. CDR3 length: 17 amino acids.

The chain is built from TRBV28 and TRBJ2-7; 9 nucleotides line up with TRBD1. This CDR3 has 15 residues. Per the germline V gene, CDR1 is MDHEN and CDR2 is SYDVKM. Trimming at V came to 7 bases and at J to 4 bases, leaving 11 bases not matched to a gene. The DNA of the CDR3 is TGTGCCAGCACAAGACAGGGGGGAGGGACGTACGAGCAGTACTTC. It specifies CASTRQGGGTYEQYF.

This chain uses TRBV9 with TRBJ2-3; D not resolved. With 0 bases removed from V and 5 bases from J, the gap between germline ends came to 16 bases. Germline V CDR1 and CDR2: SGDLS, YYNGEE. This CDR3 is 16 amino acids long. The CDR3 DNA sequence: TGTGCCAGCAGCGTAGCTACCGGCGGTACGGGAGATACGCAGTATTTT. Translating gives CASSVATGGTGDTQYF. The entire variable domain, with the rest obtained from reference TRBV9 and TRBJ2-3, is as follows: DSGVTQTPKHLITATGQRVTLRCSPRSGDLSVYWYQQSLDQGLQFLIQYYNGEERAKGNILERFSAQQFPDLHSELNLSSLELGDSALYFCASSVATGGTGDTQYFGPGTRLTVL.

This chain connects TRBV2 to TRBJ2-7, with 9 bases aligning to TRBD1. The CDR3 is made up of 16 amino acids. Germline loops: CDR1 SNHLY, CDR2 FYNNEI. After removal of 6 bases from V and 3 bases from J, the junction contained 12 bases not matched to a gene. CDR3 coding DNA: TGTGCCAGCAGCAATACCGGGACAGGGACCATCTACGAGCAGTACTTC. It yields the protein CASSNTGTGTIYEQYF.

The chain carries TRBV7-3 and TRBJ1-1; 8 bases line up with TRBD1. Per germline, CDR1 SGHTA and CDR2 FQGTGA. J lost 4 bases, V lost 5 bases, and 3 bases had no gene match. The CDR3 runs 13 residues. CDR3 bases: TGTGCCAGCAGCCCTACAGGGGGCACTGAAGCTTTCTTT. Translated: CASSPTGGTEAFF. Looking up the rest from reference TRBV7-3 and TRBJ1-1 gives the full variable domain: GAGVSQTPSNKVTEKGKYVELRCDPISGHTALYWYRQSLGQGPEFLIYFQGTGAADDSGLPNDRFFAVRPEGSVSTLKIQRTERGDSAVYLCASSPTGGTEAFFGQGTRLTVV.

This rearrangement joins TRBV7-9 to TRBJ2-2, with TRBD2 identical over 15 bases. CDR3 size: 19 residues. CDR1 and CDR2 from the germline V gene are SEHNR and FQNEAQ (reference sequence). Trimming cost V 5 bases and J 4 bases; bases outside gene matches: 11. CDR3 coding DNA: TGTGCCAGCAGCAACCCGGGACTAGCGGGGGGTTCATCCACCGGGGAGCTGTTTTTT. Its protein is CASSNPGLAGGSSTGELFF.

The CDR3 sequence: CASRRGTGSYEQYF. CDR3 sequence (DNA): TGTGCCAGCAGAAGGGGAACAGGCTCCTACGAGCAGTACTTC. J is TRBJ2-7 and V is TRBV11-2; D possibly corresponds to TRBD1 (5 bases). The CDR3 has 14 residues. V was cut by 6 bases and J by 0 bases, with 12 bases left in between. Germline-derived CDR1 and CDR2 are SGHAT and FQNNGV.

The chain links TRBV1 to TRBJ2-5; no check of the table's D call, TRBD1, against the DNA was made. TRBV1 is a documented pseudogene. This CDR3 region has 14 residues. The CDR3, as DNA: TGCACCAGCAGCTCCCGACAATTCCAAGAGACCCAGTACTTC. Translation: CTSSSRQFQETQYF.

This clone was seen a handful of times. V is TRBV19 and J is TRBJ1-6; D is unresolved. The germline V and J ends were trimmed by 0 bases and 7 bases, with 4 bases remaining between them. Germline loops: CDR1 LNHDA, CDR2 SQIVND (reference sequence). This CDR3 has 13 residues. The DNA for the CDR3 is TGTGCCAGTAGTATAGACCTCAATTCACCCCTCCACTTT. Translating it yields CASSIDLNSPLHF.

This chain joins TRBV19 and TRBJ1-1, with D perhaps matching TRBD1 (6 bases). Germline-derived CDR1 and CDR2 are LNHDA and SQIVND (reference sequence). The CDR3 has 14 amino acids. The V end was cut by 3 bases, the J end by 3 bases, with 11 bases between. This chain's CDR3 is CASSMAQGYTEAFF. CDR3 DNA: TGTGCCAGTAGTATGGCGCAGGGGTACACTGAAGCTTTCTTT. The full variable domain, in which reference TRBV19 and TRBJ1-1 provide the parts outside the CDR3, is DGGITQSPKYLFRKEGQNVTLSCEQNLNHDAMYWYRQDPGQGLRLIYYSQIVNDFQKGDIAEGYSVSREKKESFPLTVTSAQKNPTAFYLCASSMAQGYTEAFFGQGTRLTVV.

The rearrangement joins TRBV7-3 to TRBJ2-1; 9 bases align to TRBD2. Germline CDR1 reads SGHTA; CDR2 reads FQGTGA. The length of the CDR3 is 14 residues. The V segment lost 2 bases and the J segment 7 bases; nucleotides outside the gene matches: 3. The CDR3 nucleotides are TGTGCCAGCAGCTTAGGGACTAGCAGAAATGAGCAGTTCTTC. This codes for CASSLGTSRNEQFF. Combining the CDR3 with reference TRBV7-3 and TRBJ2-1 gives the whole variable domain GAGVSQTPSNKVTEKGKYVELRCDPISGHTALYWYRQSLGQGPEFLIYFQGTGAADDSGLPNDRFFAVRPEGSVSTLKIQRTERGDSAVYLCASSLGTSRNEQFFGPGTRLTVL.

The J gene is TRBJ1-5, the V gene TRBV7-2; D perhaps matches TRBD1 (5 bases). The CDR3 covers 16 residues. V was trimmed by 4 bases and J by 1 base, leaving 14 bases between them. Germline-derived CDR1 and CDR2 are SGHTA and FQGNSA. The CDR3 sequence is CASSSNGGGSNQPQHF. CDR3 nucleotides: TGTGCCAGCAGCTCCAACGGGGGTGGGAGCAATCAGCCCCAGCATTTT.

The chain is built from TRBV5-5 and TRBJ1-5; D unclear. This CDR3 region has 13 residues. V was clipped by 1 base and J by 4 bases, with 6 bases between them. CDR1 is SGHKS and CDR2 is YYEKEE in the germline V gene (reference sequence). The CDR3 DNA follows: TGTGCCAGCAGCTTGCTACAGAATCAGCCCCAGCATTTT. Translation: CASSLLQNQPQHF.

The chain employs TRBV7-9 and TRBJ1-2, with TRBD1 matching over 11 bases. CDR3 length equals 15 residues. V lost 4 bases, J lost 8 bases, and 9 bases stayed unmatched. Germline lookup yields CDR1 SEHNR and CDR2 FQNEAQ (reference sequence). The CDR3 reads CASSSSGTGGIGYTF. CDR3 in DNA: TGTGCCAGCAGCTCATCTGGGACAGGGGGTATCGGCTACACCTTC.

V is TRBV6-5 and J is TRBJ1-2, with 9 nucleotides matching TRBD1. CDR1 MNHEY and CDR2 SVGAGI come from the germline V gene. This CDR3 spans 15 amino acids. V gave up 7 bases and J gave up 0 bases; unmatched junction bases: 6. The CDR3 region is CASIPGQGPNYGYTF. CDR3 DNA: TGTGCCAGCATTCCGGGACAGGGTCCTAACTATGGCTACACCTTC.

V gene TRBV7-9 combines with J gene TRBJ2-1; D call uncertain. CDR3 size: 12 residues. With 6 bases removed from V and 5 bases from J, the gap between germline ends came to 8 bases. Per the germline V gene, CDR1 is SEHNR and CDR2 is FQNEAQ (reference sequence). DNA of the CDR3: TGTGCCAGCAGTCACCCTAACAATGAGCAGTTCTTC. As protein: CASSHPNNEQFF.

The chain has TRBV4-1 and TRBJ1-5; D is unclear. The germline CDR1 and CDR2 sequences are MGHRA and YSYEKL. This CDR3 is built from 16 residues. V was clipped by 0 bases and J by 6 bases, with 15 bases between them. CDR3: CASSQDRRGRSQPQHF. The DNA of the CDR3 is TGCGCCAGCAGCCAAGACAGGCGGGGTAGGAGTCAGCCCCAGCATTTT.

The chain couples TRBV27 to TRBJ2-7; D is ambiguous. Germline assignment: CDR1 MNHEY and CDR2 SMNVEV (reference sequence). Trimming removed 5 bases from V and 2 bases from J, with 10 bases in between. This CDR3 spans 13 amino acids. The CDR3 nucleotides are TGTGCCAGCAGTCCCACGGTGGCCTACGAGCAGTACTTC. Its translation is CASSPTVAYEQYF.